This is a list of T cell receptor beta chains from one sample in a study of blood T cells in healthy people across ages. Each CDR3 protein gets one entry after TCRdb re-called the 5' RACE reads with MiXCR. The sample records hundreds of thousands of distinct CDR3 sequences, roughly 29% being singletons. The specimen sequenced was blood. The receptor source for this set is a woman aged 70-85 years in good health. Each CDR3 is given with its conserved first and last residue. The D gene is left open where the match is weak. Not every row has a clone size; where given, it reads once, few, many or a size class.

V gene: TRBV11-2; J gene: TRBJ2-1; clone size: .; D gene: .; CDR3 protein: CASSIPGGQGEQFF; CDR3 DNA: TGTGCCAGCAGCATCCCCGGGGGCCAAGGTGAGCAGTTCTTC
V gene: TRBV29-1; J gene: TRBJ2-4; clone size: many; D gene: TRBD1; CDR3 protein: CSVGGAGTGRNIQYF; CDR3 DNA: TGCAGCGTGGGGGGGGCCGGGACAGGGAGAAACATTCAGTACTTC
V gene: TRBV10-2; J gene: TRBJ1-1; clone size: few; D gene: .; CDR3 protein: CASIRSPNTEAFF; CDR3 DNA: TGCGCCAGCATCAGGTCACCGAACACTGAAGCTTTCTTT
V gene: TRBV6-5; J gene: TRBJ1-3; clone size: .; D gene: .; CDR3 protein: CASSYGGDSNTIYF; CDR3 DNA: TGTGCCAGCAGTTACGGGGGTGATTCTAACACCATATATTTT
V gene: TRBV12-3/TRBV12-4; J gene: TRBJ1-5; clone size: .; D gene: TRBD1; CDR3 protein: CASAQGARGNQPQHF; CDR3 DNA: TGTGCCAGCGCCCAGGGGGCTCGCGGCAATCAGCCCCAGCATTTT
V gene: TRBV7-2; J gene: TRBJ2-5; clone size: .; D gene: .; CDR3 protein: CASSLAPLGGQYF; CDR3 DNA: TGTGCCAGCAGCTTAGCCCCCCTCGGCGGCCAGTACTTC
V gene: TRBV7-2; J gene: TRBJ2-7; clone size: .; D gene: .; CDR3 protein: CASSPIPESYEQYF; CDR3 DNA: TGTGCCAGCAGCCCCATCCCCGAGTCCTACGAGCAGTACTTC
V gene: TRBV14; J gene: TRBJ2-1; clone size: .; D gene: .; CDR3 protein: CASSDSGSYNEQFF; CDR3 DNA: TGTGCCAGCTCTGACTCGGGCTCCTACAATGAGCAGTTCTTC
V gene: TRBV5-1; J gene: TRBJ1-1; clone size: few; D gene: .; CDR3 protein: CASSLGYKNTEAFF; CDR3 DNA: TGCGCCAGCAGCTTAGGCTACAAGAACACTGAAGCTTTCTTT
V gene: TRBV10-3; J gene: TRBJ2-3; clone size: .; D gene: TRBD2; CDR3 protein: CAISEAGLAGAPNTDTQYF; CDR3 DNA: TGTGCCATCAGTGAGGCCGGACTAGCGGGAGCCCCTAACACAGATACGCAGTATTTT
V gene: TRBV29-1; J gene: TRBJ2-1; clone size: .; D gene: .; CDR3 protein: CSVETGFINEQFF; CDR3 DNA: TGCAGCGTTGAAACAGGGTTCATCAATGAGCAGTTCTTC
V gene: TRBV20-1; J gene: TRBJ2-1; clone size: many; D gene: .; CDR3 protein: CSARDRGSRNEQFF; CDR3 DNA: TGCAGTGCTAGAGATCGGGGTAGTCGCAATGAGCAGTTCTTC
V gene: TRBV14; J gene: TRBJ2-1; clone size: .; D gene: .; CDR3 protein: CASSRMTASYNEQFF; CDR3 DNA: TGTGCCAGCAGCCGAATGACGGCCTCCTACAATGAGCAGTTCTTC
V gene: TRBV2; J gene: TRBJ2-7; clone size: many; D gene: .; CDR3 protein: CASSLQPYEQYF; CDR3 DNA: TGTGCCTCCTCCTTGCAGCCCTACGAGCAGTACTTC
V gene: TRBV12-3/TRBV12-4; J gene: TRBJ1-3; clone size: many; D gene: TRBD1; CDR3 protein: CASTLTGIGNTIYF; CDR3 DNA: TGTGCCAGCACCCTGACAGGGATTGGAAACACCATATATTTT
V gene: TRBV5-1; J gene: TRBJ2-1; clone size: .; D gene: TRBD1; CDR3 protein: CASSLRQGVTEQFF; CDR3 DNA: TGCGCCAGCAGCTTGCGGCAGGGGGTCACTGAGCAGTTCTTC
V gene: TRBV21-1; J gene: TRBJ1-4; clone size: .; D gene: .; CDR3 protein: CASSKVASPWRGGKLFF; CDR3 DNA: TGTGCCAGCAGCAAAGTGGCCTCCCCATGGCGCGGAGGGAAACTGTTTTTT
V gene: TRBV15; J gene: TRBJ2-7; clone size: once; D gene: .; CDR3 protein: CATSRVARGYEQYF; CDR3 DNA: TGTGCCACCAGCAGAGTGGCTAGGGGGTACGAGCAGTACTTC
V gene: TRBV20-1; J gene: TRBJ2-1; clone size: .; D gene: .; CDR3 protein: CSARDRRAGTDNEQFF; CDR3 DNA: TGCAGTGCTAGAGATAGAAGGGCGGGGACCGACAATGAGCAGTTCTTC
V gene: TRBV16; J gene: TRBJ2-1; clone size: .; D gene: .; CDR3 protein: CASSLQDQGLFF; CDR3 DNA: TGTGCCAGCAGCCTCCAAGATCAGGGGCTGTTCTTC
V gene: TRBV7-6; J gene: TRBJ2-2; clone size: few; D gene: .; CDR3 protein: CASSPDQRSGLFF; CDR3 DNA: TGTGCCAGCAGCCCAGACCAGAGATCCGGGCTGTTTTTT
V gene: TRBV7-3; J gene: TRBJ2-1; clone size: .; D gene: .; CDR3 protein: CASSLRSKADEQFF; CDR3 DNA: TGTGCCAGCAGCTTACGCTCTAAAGCGGATGAGCAGTTCTTC
V gene: TRBV6-1; J gene: TRBJ2-5; clone size: .; D gene: .; CDR3 protein: CASSLASLGETQYF; CDR3 DNA: TGTGCCAGCAGTTTAGCCTCTCTCGGGGAGACCCAGTACTTC
V gene: TRBV29-1; J gene: TRBJ2-4; clone size: many; D gene: .; CDR3 protein: CSVPHKNIQYF; CDR3 DNA: TGCAGCGTGCCCCATAAAAACATTCAGTACTTC
V gene: TRBV7-2; J gene: TRBJ1-1; clone size: .; D gene: TRBD1; CDR3 protein: CAGSLVGQGQYGTEAFF; CDR3 DNA: TGTGCCGGCAGCTTAGTCGGACAGGGGCAGTATGGCACTGAAGCTTTCTTT
V gene: TRBV29-1; J gene: TRBJ2-3; clone size: many; D gene: .; CDR3 protein: CSVDDTGTDTQYF; CDR3 DNA: TGCAGCGTTGACGACACAGGCACAGATACGCAGTATTTT
V gene: TRBV6-1; J gene: TRBJ2-2; clone size: .; D gene: TRBD2; CDR3 protein: CAIGGLAGAGELFF; CDR3 DNA: TGTGCCATCGGGGGACTAGCGGGAGCCGGGGAGCTGTTTTTT
V gene: TRBV20-1; J gene: TRBJ2-1; clone size: .; D gene: TRBD2; CDR3 protein: CSAKNQRESHNEQFF; CDR3 DNA: TGCAGTGCCAAAAACCAGCGGGAGTCCCACAATGAGCAGTTCTTC
V gene: TRBV6-6; J gene: TRBJ1-1; clone size: few; D gene: .; CDR3 protein: CATWTAHYNEAFF; CDR3 DNA: TGTGCCACCTGGACAGCGCACTATAATGAAGCTTTCTTT
V gene: TRBV6-1; J gene: TRBJ2-1; clone size: .; D gene: TRBD2; CDR3 protein: CASRWTSGGSSYNEQFF; CDR3 DNA: TGTGCCAGCAGATGGACTAGCGGAGGGAGCTCCTACAATGAGCAGTTCTTC
V gene: TRBV20-1; J gene: TRBJ1-1; clone size: .; D gene: .; CDR3 protein: CSARDREQGNTEAFF; CDR3 DNA: TGCAGTGCTAGAGATCGAGAACAGGGGAACACTGAAGCTTTCTTT
V gene: TRBV3-1; J gene: TRBJ2-1; clone size: .; D gene: .; CDR3 protein: CASSQPYNEQFF; CDR3 DNA: TGTGCCAGCAGCCAACCTTACAATGAGCAGTTCTTC
V gene: TRBV5-1; J gene: TRBJ2-7; clone size: few; D gene: .; CDR3 protein: CASSLDPDSYEQYF; CDR3 DNA: TGCGCCAGCAGCTTGGATCCGGACTCCTACGAGCAGTACTTC
V gene: TRBV21-1; J gene: TRBJ1-2; clone size: few; D gene: .; CDR3 protein: CARQDLPYGYTF; CDR3 DNA: TGTGCCAGACAGGACCTACCTTATGGCTACACCTTC
V gene: TRBV6-1; J gene: TRBJ1-2; clone size: few; D gene: .; CDR3 protein: CASTPDGSYGYTF; CDR3 DNA: TGTGCCAGCACCCCGGACGGGAGCTATGGCTACACCTTC
V gene: TRBV20-1; J gene: TRBJ1-5; clone size: .; D gene: .; CDR3 protein: CSARSGTSNQPQHF; CDR3 DNA: TGCAGTGCTAGGAGTGGCACGAGCAATCAGCCCCAGCATTTT
V gene: TRBV28; J gene: TRBJ1-2; clone size: .; D gene: .; CDR3 protein: CASSSSASGYTF; CDR3 DNA: TGTGCCAGCAGTTCCTCAGCCAGTGGCTACACCTTC
V gene: TRBV7-3; J gene: TRBJ2-2; clone size: .; D gene: .; CDR3 protein: CASSPRAGELFF; CDR3 DNA: TGTGCCAGCAGCCCCCGTGCCGGGGAGCTGTTTTTT